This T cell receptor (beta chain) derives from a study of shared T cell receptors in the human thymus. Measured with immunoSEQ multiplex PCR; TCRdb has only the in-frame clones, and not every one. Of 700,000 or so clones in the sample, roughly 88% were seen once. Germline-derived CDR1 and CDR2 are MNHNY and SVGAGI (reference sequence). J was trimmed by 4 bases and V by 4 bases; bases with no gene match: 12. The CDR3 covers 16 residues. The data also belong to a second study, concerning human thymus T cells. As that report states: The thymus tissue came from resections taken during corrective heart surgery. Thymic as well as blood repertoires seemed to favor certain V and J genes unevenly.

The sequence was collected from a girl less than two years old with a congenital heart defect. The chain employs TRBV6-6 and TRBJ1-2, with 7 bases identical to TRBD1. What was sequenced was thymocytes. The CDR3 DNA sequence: TGTGCCAGCAGTTCTCAAAACGACAGGGACCCCTATGGCTACACCTTC. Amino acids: CASSSQNDRDPYGYTF.